The TCR beta chain described here comes from a study of cytomegalovirus exposure and HLA in healthy donors. General observations from the study: CMV serostatus was the only recorded immune exposure for donors.

J gave up 0 bases and V 4 bases, and 5 bases lay outside the gene matches. The CDR3 loop spans 16 amino acids. Germline V gives CDR1 SGHNT, CDR2 YYREEE (reference sequence). As concerns this clone: Its specificity is not known.

With 60 Vbeta and 13 Jbeta primers, the PCR was carried out. Measured with immunoSEQ multiplex PCR; TCRdb has only the in-frame clones, and not every one. The specimen's table records 200,000 to 250,000 clones. The TCR comes from a girl aged 2 to 10 in good health and CMV-seropositive. The chain is built from TRBV5-4 and TRBJ2-2, with 8 nucleotides matching TRBD2. The sample taken for sequencing was PBMCs. The CDR3 DNA reads as TGTGCCAGCAGCGGAAGGACTAGCTCGAACACCGGGGAGCTGTTTTTT. Encoded protein: CASSGRTSSNTGELFF.